This T cell receptor beta chain is from a study of blood T cell repertoires in COVID-19. Per the study methods: Reference gene primer amplification in the assay estimated nucleated cell counts. Clones were sequenced by immunoSEQ multiplex PCR, and TCRdb holds only the in-frame ones, with some missing. D and trimming were read from the DNA, whereas the V and J calls and clone size are those reported in that table. Among roughly 86,000 clones listed, approximately 86% were seen once. Trimming cost V 10 bases and J 6 bases; bases outside gene matches: 11. This CDR3 is 14 amino acids long. Looked up from germline, CDR1 is MNHEY and CDR2 is SVGAGI.

This receptor was taken from a man in his forties with acute or convalescent COVID-19. The chain couples TRBV6-5 to TRBJ1-1; TRBD1 matches 10 bases. Specimen: peripheral blood. The CDR3 DNA reads as TGTGCCACTCGAACGGACAGGGGGGAGTCTGAAGCTTTCTTT. As protein: CATRTDRGESEAFF.